The rows below give T cell receptor beta chains drawn from one sample of a study of CD8+ T cells in alopecia areata. Produced via immunoSEQ multiplex PCR; TCRdb's table is partial and in-frame only. Among roughly 200,000 clones, roughly 50% were seen once, and the ten largest hold around 5.1%. The specimen was CD8+ T cells sorted from blood. These TCRs come from a human donor in good health. Both conserved end residues are part of each CDR3. D genes are given only for firm matches. Not all rows give a size; the values are once, few, many and, for expanded clones, a class.

j_call v_call d_call clone_size cdr3_length cdr3_aa cdr3_nt
TRBJ2-2 TRBV14 TRBD2 . 17 CASSQLLAGGPDGELFF TGTGCCAGCAGCCAGCTTCTAGCGGGGGGGCCGGACGGGGAGCTGTTTTTT
TRBJ1-2 TRBV4-1 . . 15 CASSQDVGADYGYTF TGCGCCAGCAGCCAAGATGTAGGGGCCGACTATGGCTACACCTTC
TRBJ2-1 TRBV29-1 TRBD1 . 16 CSGSSPGQPSYNEQFF TGCAGCGGGAGTTCCCCGGGACAGCCATCCTACAATGAGCAGTTCTTC
TRBJ1-5 TRBV27 TRBD1 . 15 CASSRGQGGHQPQHF TGTGCCAGCAGCCGGGGACAGGGCGGGCATCAGCCCCAGCATTTT
TRBJ2-7 TRBV10-2 TRBD2 . 15 CASSEGLAGLYEQYF TGCGCCAGCAGTGAGGGACTAGCGGGGCTCTACGAGCAGTACTTC
TRBJ2-5 TRBV5-1 TRBD2 . 14 CASSPRETKETQYF TGCGCCAGCAGCCCGCGGGAGACCAAAGAGACCCAGTACTTC
TRBJ2-2 TRBV9 . . 14 CASSVGDFTGELFF TGTGCCAGCAGCGTCGGGGACTTCACCGGGGAGCTGTTTTTT
TRBJ2-3 TRBV25-1 TRBD2 . 13 CATSGLPTDTQYF TGTGCCACCTCGGGACTACCCACAGATACGCAGTATTTT
TRBJ2-7 TRBV11-2 . . 15 CASSLQVINGYEQYF TGTGCCAGCAGCTTACAGGTCATCAATGGCTACGAGCAGTACTTC
TRBJ1-2 TRBV29-1 . few 11 CSVEFSYGYTF TGCAGCGTTGAATTCAGCTATGGCTACACCTTC
TRBJ2-7 TRBV5-4 . . 12 CASSSGSYEQYF TGTGCCAGCAGCTCAGGGTCCTACGAGCAGTACTTC
TRBJ1-2 TRBV29-1 . . 11 CSVDQGDGYTF TGCAGCGTTGACCAGGGCGATGGCTACACCTTC
TRBJ2-5 TRBV4-1 TRBD2 . 15 CASSPVAGGSETQYF TGCGCCAGCAGCCCCGTGGCGGGGGGCTCGGAGACCCAGTACTTC
TRBJ1-4 TRBV4-1 . . 12 CASSQDSEKLFF TGCGCCAGCAGCCAAGATAGTGAAAAACTGTTTTTT
TRBJ2-1 TRBV19 TRBD2 few 17 CASSIKRLAGAYNEQFF TGTGCCAGTAGTATAAAACGTTTAGCGGGGGCCTACAATGAGCAGTTCTTC
TRBJ1-5 TRBV2 . . 15 CASSEGIIGNQPQHF TGTGCCAGCAGTGAGGGGATTATCGGCAATCAGCCCCAGCATTTT
TRBJ2-7 TRBV23-1 . few 14 CASRRDRRPYEQYF TGCGCCAGCAGGCGGGACAGACGTCCCTACGAGCAGTACTTC
TRBJ2-5 TRBV2 . . 10 CANPRKTQYF TGTGCCAACCCTCGGAAGACCCAGTACTTC
TRBJ1-2 TRBV4-1 . . 15 CASSHHGQLNYGYTF TGCGCCAGCAGCCATCACGGACAGTTAAACTATGGCTACACCTTC
TRBJ2-7 TRBV4-1 TRBD2 once 15 CASSPIGTSVGEQYF TGCGCCAGCAGCCCTATCGGGACTAGCGTAGGAGAGCAGTACTTC
TRBJ1-5 TRBV5-1 TRBD1 . 15 CASSLGTGSYQPQHF TGCGCCAGCAGCCTAGGGACAGGGAGTTATCAGCCCCAGCATTTT
TRBJ1-2 TRBV2 TRBD1 . 13 CASSDRDSDGYTF TGTGCCAGCAGTGATCGGGACAGTGATGGCTACACCTTC
TRBJ2-1 TRBV6-5 TRBD2 . 14 CASRTSGGSHEQFF TGTGCCAGCAGGACTAGCGGGGGGAGTCATGAGCAGTTCTTC
TRBJ2-2 TRBV28 TRBD1 few 15 CASSLTGVVTGELFF TGTGCCAGCAGTTTGACAGGGGTGGTCACCGGGGAGCTGTTTTTT
TRBJ1-1 TRBV29-1 . . 12 CSVEREGYEAFF TGCAGCGTTGAAAGGGAGGGGTATGAAGCTTTCTTT
TRBJ2-4 TRBV5-6 . few 11 CASSLMDIQYF TGTGCCAGCAGCTTAATGGACATTCAGTACTTC
TRBJ1-2 TRBV5-6 . . 13 CASSLGGPYGYTF TGTGCCAGCAGCTTGGGGGGACCCTATGGCTACACCTTC
TRBJ1-3 TRBV7-3 . many 15 CASSLGPGIGNTIYF TGTGCCAGCAGTCTAGGGCCTGGGATAGGAAACACCATATATTTT
TRBJ2-7 TRBV30 TRBD1 . 17 CAWSVSERDRVIYEQYF TGTGCCTGGAGTGTATCCGAACGGGACAGGGTAATCTACGAGCAGTACTTC
TRBJ1-2 TRBV13 . . 14 CASSPPSPNYGYTF TGTGCCAGCAGCCCCCCAAGCCCAAACTATGGCTACACCTTC
TRBJ1-2 TRBV29-1 . once 11 CSAPRGDGYTF TGCAGCGCTCCTCGAGGGGATGGCTACACCTTC
TRBJ2-1 TRBV29-1 TRBD2 . 13 CSVDQRGVNEQFF TGCAGCGTTGACCAGCGGGGGGTCAATGAGCAGTTCTTC
TRBJ1-2 TRBV7-9 . few 13 CASTSGGGHGYTF TGTGCCAGCACCTCCGGGGGGGGGCATGGCTACACCTTC
TRBJ2-5 TRBV27 . . 14 CASNLGGRGETQYF TGTGCCAGCAACCTAGGGGGGCGCGGGGAGACCCAGTACTTC
TRBJ2-7 TRBV15 . few 16 CATSRDLETLTYEQYF TGTGCCACCAGCAGAGATCTAGAGACGCTGACCTACGAGCAGTACTTC
TRBJ2-5 TRBV29-1 TRBD1 few 16 CSVSRDRGAYQETQYF TGCAGCGTTAGCCGGGACAGGGGGGCCTACCAAGAGACCCAGTACTTC
TRBJ2-5 TRBV5-4 . . 16 CASSRLGDGAAKTQYF TGTGCCAGCAGTCGACTGGGGGATGGGGCAGCTAAGACCCAGTACTTC
TRBJ2-1 TRBV4-2 TRBD1 . 15 CASSQGQGRFLGQFF TGTGCCAGCAGCCAAGGACAGGGAAGGTTCTTGGGGCAGTTCTTC
TRBJ2-5 TRBV5-1 TRBD1 . 15 CASSWGDRGLETQYF TGCGCCAGCAGCTGGGGGGACAGGGGTTTGGAGACCCAGTACTTC
TRBJ1-5 TRBV7-2 . . 11 CACSDWGSQHF TGTGCCTGCTCCGACTGGGGGTCCCAGCATTTT
TRBJ2-1 TRBV6-5 . . 14 CASSYSIPPNEQFF TGTGCCAGCAGTTACTCGATTCCCCCCAATGAGCAGTTCTTC
TRBJ2-3 TRBV29-1 . . 13 CSVAGIQGDTQYF TGCAGCGTGGCAGGTATCCAGGGAGATACGCAGTATTTT
TRBJ2-5 TRBV6-6 . many 13 CASAPSEAETQYF TGTGCCAGCGCGCCGTCAGAGGCGGAGACCCAGTACTTC
TRBJ2-2 TRBV29-1 TRBD1 few 12 CSLDRGTGELFF TGCAGCCTGGACAGGGGCACCGGGGAGCTGTTTTTT
TRBJ1-4 TRBV30 TRBD1 . 11 CAWADRGSLFF TGTGCCTGGGCAGACAGGGGTTCTCTGTTTTTT
TRBJ1-2 TRBV6-1 . once 15 CASSERGGGNYGYTF TGTGCCAGCAGTGAACGAGGTGGGGGGAACTATGGCTACACCTTC
TRBJ2-1 TRBV27 TRBD1 . 16 CASSFHTTGIRNEQFF TGTGCCAGCAGTTTTCATACGACAGGGATTCGCAATGAGCAGTTCTTC
TRBJ1-2 TRBV6-6 . . 13 CASVGGPNYGYTF TGTGCCAGTGTGGGGGGGCCGAACTATGGCTACACCTTC
TRBJ2-7 TRBV4-1 TRBD1 few 15 CASSQGQGGWYEQYF TGCGCCAGCAGCCAAGGACAGGGTGGTTGGTACGAGCAGTACTTC
TRBJ2-5 TRBV9 . once 16 CASSVDPRAAQETQYF TGTGCCAGCAGCGTAGACCCCCGGGCGGCACAAGAGACCCAGTACTTC
TRBJ1-2 TRBV25-1 . . 13 CASSDGVLDGYTF TGTGCCAGCAGTGACGGGGTACTTGACGGCTACACCTTC
TRBJ1-6 TRBV15 TRBD1 . 15 CATSRDRGQGSPLHF TGTGCCACCAGCAGAGATCGGGGACAGGGGTCACCCCTCCACTTT